This T cell receptor beta chain was captured by sequencing in a study of shared clonotypes between healthy human individuals. Overall study context: Donors consisted of a couple of women and a few men between 18 and 49.

Findings of the study overall: The naive CD4 repertoires of several donors were compared, and roughly 5% of clonotypes were shared. Clonotypes not shared had lower generation probabilities than those common to all four donors.

Method: immunoSEQ multiplex PCR; TCRdb's copy keeps in-frame clones and lacks some. The sample shows about 2.3 million clones, roughly 93% of them seen only once. Germline values: CDR1 MDHEN, CDR2 SYDVKM. CDR3 length equals 14 residues. V was cut by 6 bases and J by 7 bases, with 16 bases left in between. A split of CD4+ cells into CD45RA+ naive and CD45RA-negative memory subsets was performed. On this clone itself: Its antigen remains unidentified.

Sequenced material: naive CD4+ T cells from PBMCs. Specified subset: CD45RA+ positively selected. The TCR originated in a man in his late teens or twenties in good health. Some clones in this sample may be carry-over from other donors' samples. This chain uses TRBV28 with TRBJ1-5, with D maybe TRBD1 (5 bases). In DNA, the CDR3 is TGTGCCAGCAGCCCCAACGGGGGGGTCCAGCCCCAGCATTTT. Translation gives CASSPNGGVQPQHF.